The sequence of this T cell receptor (beta chain) was determined in a study of T-cell reconstitution after alpha-beta-depleted transplantation in children. The authors prepared the TCRbeta library with unique molecular identifiers. Each CDR3 protein is one row after TCRdb ran MiXCR on the PCR reads. The sample shows 200,000 or so distinct CDR3 sequences, 6.6% of them seen only once. For this clonotype: The antigen is unknown.

Germline lookup yields CDR1 SQVTM and CDR2 ANQGSEA. This CDR3 is 15 amino acids long. Trimming shortened V by 2 bases and J by 5 bases, and 18 bases separated the two germline ends. Study-level points and caveats: Surviving thymic progenitors and recipient T cells were the source of high TCRbeta diversity at day 60 in some patients. After transplant, at about two months, alpha-beta T cells were reportedly derived from several hundred expanded graft clones. Newly produced T cells mostly provided counts and TCRbeta diversity after one year, as hyperexpanded clones declined.

Source: PBMCs, taken before TCRalphabeta/CD19-depleted stem cell transplant. The rearrangement uses TRBV29-1 and TRBJ1-2; D may be TRBD1 (5 bases). This clonotype was sampled from a boy aged 2 to 10 with acute lymphoblastic leukemia, due to receive a stem cell transplant. The CDR3 DNA follows: TGCAGCGTTGAAAAGGGGCCGGATTTACGTTATGGCTACACCTTC. It is translated as CSVEKGPDLRYGYTF.